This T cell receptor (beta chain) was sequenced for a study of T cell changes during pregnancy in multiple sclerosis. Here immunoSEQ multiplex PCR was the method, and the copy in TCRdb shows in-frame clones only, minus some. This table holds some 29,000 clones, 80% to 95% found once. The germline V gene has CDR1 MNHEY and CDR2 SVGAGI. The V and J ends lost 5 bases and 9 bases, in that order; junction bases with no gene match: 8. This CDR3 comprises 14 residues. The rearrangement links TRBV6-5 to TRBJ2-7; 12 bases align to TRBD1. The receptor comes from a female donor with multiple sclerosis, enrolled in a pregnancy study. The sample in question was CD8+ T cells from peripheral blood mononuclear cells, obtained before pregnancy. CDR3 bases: TGTGCCAGCAGTCGCAAGGGACAGGGGGCGAGGCAGTACTTC. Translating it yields CASSRKGQGARQYF.